The T cell receptor (beta chain) under discussion was sequenced for a study of identical twins. V lost 0 bases and J lost 2, with 27 bases in between. The CDR3 runs to 21 residues. Germline loops: CDR1 SGHRS, CDR2 YFSETQ. TCRdb called the 5' RACE reads again in MiXCR, with one record for every CDR3 protein. The sample lists approximately 500,000 distinct CDR3 sequences; roughly 24% were seen once. In addition, the sample was reused for a study of T cells expressing NK-cell markers.

Sequencing was performed on CD4+ T cells sorted from blood. The J gene is TRBJ2-1, the V gene TRBV5-1, with a tentative D call TRBD1 (6 bases). The receptor was isolated from a young woman in good health. CDR3 DNA sequence: TGCGCCAGCAGCTTGGATCTCAGTTTTAGGGGGTTTATCTTAACCTACAATGAGCAGTTCTTC. Amino acids: CASSLDLSFRGFILTYNEQFF.